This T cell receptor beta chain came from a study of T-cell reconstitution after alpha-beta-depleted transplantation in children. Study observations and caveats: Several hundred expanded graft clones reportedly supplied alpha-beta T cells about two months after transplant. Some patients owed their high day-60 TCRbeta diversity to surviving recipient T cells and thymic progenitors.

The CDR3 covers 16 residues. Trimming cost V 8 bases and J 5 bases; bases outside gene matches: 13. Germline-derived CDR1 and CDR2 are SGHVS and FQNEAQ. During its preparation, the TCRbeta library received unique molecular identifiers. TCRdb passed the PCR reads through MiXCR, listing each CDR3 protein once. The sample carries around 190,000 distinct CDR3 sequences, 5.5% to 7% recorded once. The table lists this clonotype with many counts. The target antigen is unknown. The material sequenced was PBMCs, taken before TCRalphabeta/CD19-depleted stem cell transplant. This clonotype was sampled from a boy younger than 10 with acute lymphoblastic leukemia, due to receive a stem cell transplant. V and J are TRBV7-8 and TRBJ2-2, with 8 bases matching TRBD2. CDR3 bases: TGTGCCAGCTACCCCGGGGGGGTGGTTACAACCGGGGAGCTGTTTTTT. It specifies CASYPGGVVTTGELFF.